Below are 32 T cell receptor beta chains sequenced from a single sample in a study of human T cells and chemical hapten exposure. Time point given: patch test 1, 2 weeks after DPC sensitization. Treatment defined: therapeutic diphenylcyclopropenone sensitization with weekly scalp DPC. TCRdb re-derived calls from the RACE reads in MiXCR, one entry per CDR3 protein. The repertoire holds 180,000 or so distinct CDR3 sequences, roughly 14% seen once, with about 1.7% in the top ten. The specimen comprised whole blood, sampled in connection with sensitization to the hapten diphenylcyclopropenone (DPC). These receptors came from a woman in her twenties or thirties with alopecia areata. Some clones in this sample may be carry-over from other donors' samples.

The chain has TRBV4-1 and TRBJ2-1, with D hard to call. There are 13 residues in the CDR3. Trimming took off 1 base at V and 12 bases at J, with 13 bases between the two ends. From germline, CDR1 is MGHRA and CDR2 YSYEKL. CDR3 amino acids: CASSQGPLEGQFF. As DNA, the CDR3 is TGCGCCAGCAGCCAAGGGCCACTTGAAGGGCAGTTCTTC.

This clonotype was seen a handful of times. The rearrangement links TRBV5-6 to TRBJ1-6; 10 nucleotides match TRBD1. V dropped 4 bases and J dropped 9; count of bases not matched to a gene: 7. From germline, CDR1 is SGHDT and CDR2 YYEEEE. CDR3 size: 15 residues. The chain's CDR3 is CASSRYWDRGSPLHF. The CDR3 DNA is TGTGCCAGCAGCCGATACTGGGACAGGGGTTCACCCCTCCACTTT.

This clonotype was detected only a few times. The chain couples TRBV18 to TRBJ1-1; 7 bases are shared with TRBD1. The V gene's germline CDR1 is KGHSH and CDR2 LQKENI. The CDR3 extends over 14 amino acids. Trimming at V came to 3 bases and at J to 4 bases, leaving 5 bases not matched to a gene. CDR3: CASSPDRVATEAFF. The CDR3 nucleotides read TGTGCCAGCTCACCTGACAGGGTCGCCACTGAAGCTTTCTTT.

About this clonotype: The junction departs from the called germline gene at one end, perhaps through a read error. This chain links TRBV28 with TRBJ1-6; D gene unclear. The V gene's germline CDR1 is MDHEN and CDR2 SYDVKM. The CDR3 has 12 residues. The CDR3 sequence is CAFGPLNSPRHF. The CDR3 DNA follows: TGTGCCTTTGGCCCCTTGAATTCACCCCGCCACTTT.

The chain recombines TRBV6-2 or TRBV6-3 with TRBJ1-1, with a weak D call TRBD1 (5 bases). V dropped 5 bases and J dropped 1 base, with 14 bases sitting between them. Germline CDR1 reads MNHEY; CDR2 reads SVGEGT. This CDR3 has 15 amino acids. The DNA of the CDR3 is TGTGCCAGCAGTGAAGCCAGGGTCCGGAACACTGAAGCTTTCTTT. Protein: CASSEARVRNTEAFF.

The chain has TRBV19 and TRBJ2-3; tentatively, D is TRBD1 (5 bases). The V and J ends lost 8 bases and 4 bases respectively, with 19 bases between them. This CDR3 region has 15 residues. Germline V CDR1 and CDR2: LNHDA, SQIVND (reference sequence). In DNA form, the CDR3 reads TGTGCCAGTGAACTGGGGCAGGGAAATTCAGATACGCAGTATTTT. It is translated as CASELGQGNSDTQYF.

This clonotype came up a few times. The J gene is TRBJ1-2, the V gene TRBV4-2; no clear D. Germline assignment: CDR1 LGHNA and CDR2 YNFKEQ. V lost 0 bases and J lost 4, with 6 bases in between. This CDR3 comprises 13 residues. In DNA, the CDR3 is TGTGCCAGCAGCCAAGATGACATCTATGGCTACACCTTC. Its protein is CASSQDDIYGYTF.

This clonotype was seen repeatedly, ten times or more. The J gene is TRBJ1-1, the V gene TRBV12-3 or TRBV12-4; no firm D call. This CDR3 region has 14 residues. Deletions cut 1 base from V and 0 bases from J, with 6 bases between. The CDR3 reads CASSLGQLNTEAFF. Written as DNA, the CDR3 is TGTGCCAGCAGTTTAGGGCAGCTGAACACTGAAGCTTTCTTT.

In its sample, this clonotype was seen many times. V usage is TRBV6-2 or TRBV6-3 and J usage is TRBJ1-3; D remains ambiguous. CDR3 size: 14 residues. CDR1 and CDR2 (germline): MNHEY, SVGEGT. Trimming removed 8 bases from V and 7 bases from J, with 18 bases in between. The CDR3, as DNA: TGTGCCAGCTCACCAGAGAACCGGCGGAACACCATATATTTT. This encodes CASSPENRRNTIYF.

This clonotype was detected only a few times. V usage is TRBV14 and J usage is TRBJ2-5, with D hard to call. V was trimmed by 1 base and J by 1 base, leaving 4 bases between them. CDR1 SGHDN and CDR2 FVKESK come from the germline V gene. CDR3 length: 13 amino acids. The CDR3 loop is CASSQAPQETQYF. CDR3 nucleotide sequence: TGTGCCAGCAGCCAAGCCCCCCAAGAGACCCAGTACTTC.

The sample holds a few counts of this clonotype. The V call is TRBV21-1, the J call TRBJ2-1; the DNA was not used to check the table's D call, TRBD2. TRBV21-1 is a pseudogene. This CDR3 has 17 residues. The CDR3 DNA is TGTGCCAGCAGCAAAGCCCCGACTAGCGGGAGGGCCCATGAGCAGTTCTTC. Its protein product is CASSKAPTSGRAHEQFF.

V usage is TRBV7-2 and J usage is TRBJ1-5; the D gene is possibly TRBD1 (6 bases). The CDR3 extends over 16 amino acids. The V gene lost 5 bases and the J gene lost 7 bases, with 21 bases spanning the gap. Germline CDR1 is SGHTA and CDR2 is FQGNSA. The CDR3 DNA reads as TGTGCCAGCAGCCCCGGTGGGGGGGCCAGGAGACAGCCCCAGCATTTT. This translates into CASSPGGGARRQPQHF.

Only a few counts were recorded for this clonotype. V and J are TRBV20-1 and TRBJ2-1, with 7 bases matching TRBD2. J was trimmed by 4 bases and V by 6 bases; bases with no gene match: 9. The CDR3 consists of 14 residues. Germline CDR1 reads DFQATT; CDR2 reads SNEGSKA (reference sequence). CDR3 region: CSAPRGTVYNEQFF. Here the CDR3 DNA reads TGCAGTGCCCCGCGGGGGACTGTATACAATGAGCAGTTCTTC.

This clonotype was seen a handful of times. The V gene is TRBV6-5, the J gene TRBJ1-6, with TRBD1 matching over 7 bases. This CDR3 comprises 15 residues. Germline-derived CDR1 and CDR2 are MNHEY and SVGAGI. The ends lost 4 bases at V and 7 bases at J; junction bases unmatched: 7. The CDR3 loop is CASSSSGTENSPLHF. CDR3 DNA sequence: TGTGCCAGCAGTTCCTCCGGGACAGAAAATTCACCCCTCCACTTT.

This clonotype has a handful of counts. The chain recombines TRBV28 with TRBJ2-5; D may be TRBD2 (6 bases). The CDR3 contains 16 residues. In germline, CDR1 is MDHEN, CDR2 SYDVKM. The V and J ends lost 3 bases and 1 base respectively, with 15 bases between them. The CDR3 DNA sequence: TGTGCCAGCAGTTTCCACCCCCGGGGGTTCCAAGAGACCCAGTACTTC. Amino acid sequence: CASSFHPRGFQETQYF.

This clonotype was seen a handful of times. The V call is TRBV3-1, the J call TRBJ2-3; the D gene is possibly TRBD2 (5 bases). Germline lookup yields CDR1 LGHDT and CDR2 YNNKEL (reference sequence). The CDR3 is 13 amino acids. V shed 5 bases and J shed 8 bases, with 14 bases lying between them. The CDR3 bases are TGTGCCAGCAGCTCGGGATCTTTAGGTACGCAGTATTTT. It yields the protein CASSSGSLGTQYF.

This clonotype turned up a few times. The J gene is TRBJ1-6, the V gene TRBV5-1, with 7 bases lining up with TRBD1. Trimming cost V 4 bases and J 9 bases; bases outside gene matches: 4. Germline values: CDR1 SGHRS, CDR2 YFSETQ. The CDR3 runs 13 residues. The CDR3: CASSTGEGSPLHF. In nucleotides, the CDR3 is TGCGCCAGCAGCACAGGGGAGGGTTCACCCCTCCACTTT. Supplemented by reference TRBV5-1 and TRBJ1-6, the full variable domain reads KAGVTQTPRYLIKTRGQQVTLSCSPISGHRSVSWYQQTPGQGLQFLFEYFSETQRNKGNFPGRFSGRQFSNSRSEMNVSTLELGDSALYLCASSTGEGSPLHFGNGTRLTVT.

This clonotype has just one count. The chain joins TRBV27 to TRBJ1-2; D is uncertain. The CDR3 has 14 residues. V lost 2 bases and J 8 bases, leaving 15 bases between the germline ends. Germline V gives CDR1 MNHEY, CDR2 SMNVEV (reference sequence). The DNA of the CDR3 is TGTGCCAGCAGTTTACGCGCAGAGGTCTACGGCTACACCTTC. Residues: CASSLRAEVYGYTF.

V and J are TRBV28 and TRBJ2-7; no definite D call. CDR1 MDHEN and CDR2 SYDVKM come from the germline V gene. Trimming stripped 3 bases from V and 7 bases from J, with 10 bases between. CDR3 length: 12 amino acids. CDR3 protein: CASSLIDSEQYF. CDR3 in DNA: TGTGCCAGCAGTTTGATAGATTCGGAGCAGTACTTC.

The sample holds many counts of this clonotype. The J gene is TRBJ2-2, the V gene TRBV19; 8 bases line up with TRBD2. J lost 5 bases, V lost 6 bases, and 5 bases had no gene match. There are 14 residues in the CDR3. Germline values: CDR1 LNHDA, CDR2 SQIVND (reference sequence). The CDR3 region has the DNA TGTGCCAGTAGGTCCAGCGGGGGAACCGGGGAGCTGTTTTTT. It translates to CASRSSGGTGELFF. The variable domain in full, completed from reference TRBV19 and TRBJ2-2, reads DGGITQSPKYLFRKEGQNVTLSCEQNLNHDAMYWYRQDPGQGLRLIYYSQIVNDFQKGDIAEGYSVSREKKESFPLTVTSAQKNPTAFYLCASRSSGGTGELFFGEGSRLTVL.

This clonotype has more than one count but fewer than ten. The V gene is TRBV5-1, the J gene TRBJ2-6; D gene ambiguous. The V gene's germline CDR1 is SGHRS and CDR2 YFSETQ. The germline V and J ends were trimmed by 1 base and 4 bases, with 9 bases remaining between them. The CDR3 extends over 15 amino acids. CDR3 loop: CASSLLVPGANVLTF. CDR3 sequence (DNA): TGCGCCAGCAGCTTGCTCGTGCCGGGGGCCAACGTCCTGACTTTC.

This chain connects TRBV28 to TRBJ1-2; D perhaps matches TRBD1 (6 bases). V lost 6 bases, J lost 7 bases, and 15 bases lay in between. CDR3 size: 13 residues. Per the germline V gene, CDR1 is MDHEN and CDR2 is SYDVKM. This CDR3 is CASSTPGARGYTF. The CDR3 nucleotides are TGTGCCAGCAGCACGCCGGGGGCCCGTGGCTACACCTTC.

This clonotype appeared a few times. V is TRBV29-1 and J is TRBJ1-1; the D is unclear. Germline loops: CDR1 SQVTM, CDR2 ANQGSEA. V was cut by 6 bases and J by 0 bases, with 11 bases left in between. CDR3 length: 13 residues. The CDR3 loop is CSVDRGLNTEAFF. For the CDR3, the DNA is TGCAGCGTGGATAGAGGGCTGAACACTGAAGCTTTCTTT.

There are many counts of this clonotype. V and J are TRBV7-2 and TRBJ2-3; D not certain. The germline V gene has CDR1 SGHTA and CDR2 FQGNSA. Trimming left V 0 bases short and J 5 bases short, with 0 bases between. This CDR3 is 11 amino acids long. The CDR3 DNA follows: TGTGCCAGCAGCTTAGCAGATACGCAGTATTTT. Translation: CASSLADTQYF.

The chain couples TRBV30 to TRBJ1-2; the D is unclear. Looked up from germline, CDR1 is GTSNPN and CDR2 is SVGIG (reference sequence). This CDR3 has 12 residues. The CDR3 protein is CALASDNYGYTF. DNA of the CDR3: TGTGCGCTGGCCTCTGACAACTATGGCTACACCTTC.

This sequence joins TRBV11-2 and TRBJ2-5; 7 bases agree with TRBD1. CDR3 length: 15 amino acids. With 4 bases clipped from V and 6 bases from J, the junction kept 11 bases outside the gene matches. Germline CDR1 reads SGHAT; CDR2 reads FQNNGV. This CDR3 reads CASSSTPQGIKTQYF. The CDR3 coding sequence is TGTGCCAGCAGCTCAACACCACAGGGGATAAAGACCCAGTACTTC.

Only a few counts were recorded for this clonotype. The V call is TRBV7-2, the J call TRBJ2-5; a weak D match, TRBD2 (5 bases). The CDR3 has 18 residues. CDR1 SGHTA and CDR2 FQGNSA come from the germline V gene. Trimming took 0 bases from V and 5 from J, leaving 22 bases between them. CDR3: CASSLALNSVPLAETQYF. For the CDR3, the DNA is TGTGCCAGCAGCTTAGCGCTGAATAGCGTTCCACTGGCGGAGACCCAGTACTTC.

This clonotype was seen many times. The rearrangement links TRBV28 to TRBJ2-1, with 8 bases identical to TRBD2. Germline CDR1 and CDR2: MDHEN and SYDVKM. J lost 5 bases, V lost 4 bases, and 7 bases had no gene match. The CDR3 contains 15 residues. CDR3 in amino acids: CASSSPSGGHNEQFF. The CDR3 region has the DNA TGTGCCAGCAGTTCACCAAGCGGGGGCCACAATGAGCAGTTCTTC.

J is TRBJ2-4 and V is TRBV7-2; 8 bases match TRBD1. Per the germline V gene, CDR1 is SGHTA and CDR2 is FQGNSA. This CDR3 comprises 14 residues. With V trimmed by 4 bases and J by 7 bases, 6 bases remained unmatched. The CDR3, as DNA: TGTGCCAGCAGCTCCGGGGACAGGAGGAACATTCAGTACTTC. Amino acid sequence: CASSSGDRRNIQYF.

The chain employs TRBV4-3 and TRBJ1-1; 11 positions match TRBD1. In germline, CDR1 is LGHNA, CDR2 YSLEER. The CDR3 length is 15 residues. V trimming: 1 base; J trimming: 5 bases; junction bases outside the gene matches: 3. As DNA, the CDR3 is TGCGCCAGCAGCCAAGGGACAGGGGGCGTGACTGAAGCTTTCTTT. The encoded protein is CASSQGTGGVTEAFF.

This clonotype was counted between two and nine times. The chain uses TRBV29-1 and TRBJ1-1; D possibly corresponds to TRBD1 (6 bases). This CDR3 has 15 residues. Germline V CDR1 and CDR2: SQVTM, ANQGSEA. Between the trimmed V and J ends, which lost 0 bases and 1 base, there was a span of 12 bases. The chain's CDR3 is CSVEEARQANTEAFF. As DNA, the CDR3 is TGCAGCGTTGAAGAGGCCCGACAGGCGAACACTGAAGCTTTCTTT.

This clonotype was detected a few times. The chain has TRBV10-3 and TRBJ2-1; D tentatively reads TRBD1 or TRBD2 (5 bases each). The germline V and J ends were trimmed by 6 bases and 4 bases, with 10 bases remaining between them. CDR1 and CDR2 from the germline V gene are ENHRY and SYGVKD. The CDR3 has 13 residues. Here the CDR3 DNA reads TGTGCCATCAGCAGGGACGAGTACAATGAGCAGTTCTTC. Translation: CAISRDEYNEQFF.